This T cell receptor beta chain was identified during a study of blood T cell repertoires in COVID-19 (dated by TCRdb to 2018 to 2021). Background on the whole study: Collaborator samples came from the United States, Italy and Spain and covered acute and convalescent phases of COVID-19. The samples were drawn from two sources: the first 160 participants of the ongoing ImmuneRACE study, and about 1,300 subjects contributed by 6 global collaborators. The prospective study material was composed of cDNA or gDNA derived from T cells, B-cell-depleted T cells, or PBMCs. The dataset comprised deeply sampled blood TCRbeta repertoires from subjects exposed to, actively infected with, or recovered from COVID-19. Nearly every sample came with metadata listing a de-identified subject ID, COVID-19 status, age in years and sex. A freely available public database, intended as a resource for researchers studying the immune response to SARS-CoV-2, is where the repertoires were released. Where available, HLA class I and class II types were obtained from metadata supplied by the sample provider rather than from assay-based typing. General conclusions and limits of the study: The quantity of clinical and demographic metadata differed by source and by participant and was supplied without curation.

The CDR3 runs 12 amino acids, cysteine and phenylalanine included. The CDR3 DNA has 36 bases and is translated from base 1. CDR1 and CDR2 are read off the germline V gene (reference sequence) as LGHDT and YNNKEL. Trimmed from V: 4 bases; trimmed from J: 9 bases; junction bases lacking a gene match: 3. TCRbeta CDR3 regions were amplified from genomic DNA using the immunoSEQ Assay, a bias-controlled multiplex PCR. The paper's processing steps were these. Within the assay, amplification of reference gene primers was used to estimate how many nucleated cells each sample contained. Sequence reads were collapsed and filtered to measure the absolute abundance of every unique TCRbeta CDR3 rearrangement. For each sample, productive Simpson clonality was calculated as the square root of Simpson's diversity index over productive rearrangements. Drawn from immuneACCESS, this table holds only the in-frame rearrangements with V and J called that TCRdb kept. Clones are partly lost; checked studies trace under half to an unresolved V gene and leave the rest unexplained. From that table come the V and J calls and clone size; the DNA was used to work out D and trimming. This sample has over 100,000 clones in its table, and roughly 81% of those were observed once. 9.5% to 10% of the sample comes from the top ten.

Comments on this clone: Its antigen specificity is not known. No base quality information exists; no much larger clone differs at one position.

The collaborating institutions used their own protocols to collect whole blood in K2EDTA tubes. For TCRbeta analysis, collaborators shipped samples as frozen whole blood, isolated PBMCs, or DNA extracted from either of those sample types. The sequence derives from a man aged 40-49 years with active or convalescent COVID-19. The rearrangement combines TRBV3-1 (or the pseudogene TRBV3-2) with TRBJ2-1, with 7 central nucleotides matching TRBD1. The sequenced sample consisted of peripheral blood. CDR3 reads: CASSRTGGEQFF. The DNA is TGTGCCAGCAGCCGGACAGGAGGTGAGCAGTTCTTC.